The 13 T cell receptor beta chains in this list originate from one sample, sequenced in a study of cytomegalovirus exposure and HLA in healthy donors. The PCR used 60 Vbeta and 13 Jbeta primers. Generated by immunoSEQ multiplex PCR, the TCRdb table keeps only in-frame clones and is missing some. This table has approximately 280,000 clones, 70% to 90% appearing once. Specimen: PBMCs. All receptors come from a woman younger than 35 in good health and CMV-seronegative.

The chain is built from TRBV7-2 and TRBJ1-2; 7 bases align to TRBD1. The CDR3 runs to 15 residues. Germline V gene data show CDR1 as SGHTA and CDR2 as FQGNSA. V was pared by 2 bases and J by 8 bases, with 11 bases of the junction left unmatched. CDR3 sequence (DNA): TGTGCCAGCAGCTTAACAAGGACGACAGGGAACGGCTACACCTTC. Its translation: CASSLTRTTGNGYTF.

The CDR3: CASSPRDGGNTIYF. For the CDR3, the DNA is TGCGCCAGCAGCCCGCGGGACGGTGGAAACACCATATATTTT. This rearrangement joins TRBV5-1 to TRBJ1-3; tentatively, D is TRBD1 (5 bases). Germline V gives CDR1 SGHRS, CDR2 YFSETQ. Deletions cut 4 bases from V and 3 bases from J, with 11 bases between. The CDR3 extends over 14 amino acids.

The CDR3 protein is CASSVGPLDTQYF. The DNA of the CDR3 is TGTGCCAGCAGCGTAGGGCCGTTAGATACGCAGTATTTT. The chain joins TRBV9 to TRBJ2-3; no firm D call. The germline V and J ends were trimmed by 0 bases and 5 bases, with 7 bases remaining between them. CDR1 and CDR2 (germline): SGDLS, YYNGEE. CDR3 length: 13 amino acids.

The CDR3 DNA sequence: TGTGCCAGCAGTCACAATCTTGCGGGGGGTACTGAAGCTTTCTTT. Its protein is CASSHNLAGGTEAFF. V and J are TRBV6-6 and TRBJ1-1, with D perhaps TRBD1 (5 bases). CDR3 length: 15 residues. The V gene lost 5 bases and the J gene lost 5 bases, with 18 bases spanning the gap. Germline CDR1 reads MNHNY; CDR2 reads SVGAGI (reference sequence).

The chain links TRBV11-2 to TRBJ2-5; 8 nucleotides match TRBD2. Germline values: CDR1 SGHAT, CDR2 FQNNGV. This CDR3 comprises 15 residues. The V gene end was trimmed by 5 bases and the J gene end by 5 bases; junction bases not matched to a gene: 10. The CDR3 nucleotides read TGTGCCAGCAGCCCACGGACTAGCATTGTGGAGACCCAGTACTTC. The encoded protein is CASSPRTSIVETQYF.

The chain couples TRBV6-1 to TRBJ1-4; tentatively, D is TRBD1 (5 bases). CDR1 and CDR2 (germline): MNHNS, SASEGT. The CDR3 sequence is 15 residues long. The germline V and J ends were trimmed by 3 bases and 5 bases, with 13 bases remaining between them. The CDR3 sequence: CASSEDKEQNEKLFF. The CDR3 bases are TGTGCCAGCAGTGAGGACAAAGAACAAAATGAAAAACTGTTTTTT.

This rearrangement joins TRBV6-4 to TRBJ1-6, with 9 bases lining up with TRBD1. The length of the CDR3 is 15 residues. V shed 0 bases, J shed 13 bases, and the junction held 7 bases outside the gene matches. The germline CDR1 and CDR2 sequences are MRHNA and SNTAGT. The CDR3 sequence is CASSDSRDRVSPLHF. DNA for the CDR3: TGTGCCAGCAGTGACTCCCGGGACAGGGTTAGCCCCCTCCACTTT.

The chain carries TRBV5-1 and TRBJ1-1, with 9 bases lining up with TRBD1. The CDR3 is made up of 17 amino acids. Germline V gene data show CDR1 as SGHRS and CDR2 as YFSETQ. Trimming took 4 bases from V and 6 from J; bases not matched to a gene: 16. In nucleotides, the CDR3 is TGCGCCAGCAGCCCTACCAACCCCGGACAGGGGATACCTGAAGCTTTCTTT. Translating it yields CASSPTNPGQGIPEAFF.

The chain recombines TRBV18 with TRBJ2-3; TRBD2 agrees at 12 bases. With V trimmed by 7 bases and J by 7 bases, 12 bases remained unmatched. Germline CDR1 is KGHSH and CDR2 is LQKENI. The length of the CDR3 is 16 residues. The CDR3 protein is CASLTKASGGANTQYF. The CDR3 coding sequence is TGTGCCAGCTTAACAAAGGCTAGCGGGGGGGCCAATACGCAGTATTTT.

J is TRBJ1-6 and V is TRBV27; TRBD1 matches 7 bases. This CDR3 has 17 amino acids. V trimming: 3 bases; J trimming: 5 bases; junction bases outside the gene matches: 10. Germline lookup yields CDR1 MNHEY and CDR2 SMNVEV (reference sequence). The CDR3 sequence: CASSFGGGASHNSPLHF. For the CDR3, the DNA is TGTGCCAGCAGTTTCGGAGGGGGCGCGTCTCATAATTCACCCCTCCACTTT.

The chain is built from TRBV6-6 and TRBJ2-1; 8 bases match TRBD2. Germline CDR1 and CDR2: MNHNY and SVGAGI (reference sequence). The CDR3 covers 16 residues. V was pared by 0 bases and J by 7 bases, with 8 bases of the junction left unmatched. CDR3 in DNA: TGTGCCAGCAGTTACTCTGGCGGGGGGTTTGAAAATGAGCAGTTCTTC. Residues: CASSYSGGGFENEQFF.

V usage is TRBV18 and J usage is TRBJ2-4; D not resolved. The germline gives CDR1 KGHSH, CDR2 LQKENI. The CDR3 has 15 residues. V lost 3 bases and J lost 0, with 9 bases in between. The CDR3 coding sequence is TGTGCCAGCTCACCTCTAGATCTAGCCAAAAACATTCAGTACTTC. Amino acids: CASSPLDLAKNIQYF.

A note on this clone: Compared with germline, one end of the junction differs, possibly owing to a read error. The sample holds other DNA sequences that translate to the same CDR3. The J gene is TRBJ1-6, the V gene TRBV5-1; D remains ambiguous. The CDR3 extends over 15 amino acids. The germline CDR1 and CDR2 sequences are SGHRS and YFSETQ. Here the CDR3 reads CASSLSDAGNSPLHF. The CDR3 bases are TGCGCCAGCAGCTTGTCTGACGCGGGTAATTCCCCCCTCCACTTT.